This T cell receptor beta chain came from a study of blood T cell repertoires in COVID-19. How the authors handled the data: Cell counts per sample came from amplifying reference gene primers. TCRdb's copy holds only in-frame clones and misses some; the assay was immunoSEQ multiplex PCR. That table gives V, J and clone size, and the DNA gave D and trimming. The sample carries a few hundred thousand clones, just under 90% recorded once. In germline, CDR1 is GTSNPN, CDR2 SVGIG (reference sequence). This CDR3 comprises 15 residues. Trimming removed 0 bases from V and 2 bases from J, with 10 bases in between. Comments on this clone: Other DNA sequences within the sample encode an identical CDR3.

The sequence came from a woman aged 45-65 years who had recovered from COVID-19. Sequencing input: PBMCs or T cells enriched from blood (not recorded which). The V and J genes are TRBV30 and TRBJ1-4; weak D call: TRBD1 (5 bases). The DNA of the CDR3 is TGTGCCTGGAGTGTACCCAGGGCCACTAATGAAAAACTGTTTTTT. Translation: CAWSVPRATNEKLFF.